This T cell receptor beta chain was sequenced for a study of blood T cell repertoires in COVID-19. The V gene's germline CDR1 is PRHDT and CDR2 FYEKMQ (reference sequence). The CDR3 loop spans 15 amino acids. Trimming took 1 base from V and 3 from J, leaving 10 bases between them. This table comes from immunoSEQ multiplex PCR, and its TCRdb copy is limited to in-frame clones, with some not included. The sample lists approximately 88,000 clones, around nine tenths occurring once. Sequenced input: peripheral blood. This clonotype originated in a woman between 50 and 59 years old in a cohort sampled during active COVID-19. The chain employs TRBV13 and TRBJ1-5; TRBD1 might be the D (5 bases). In nucleotides, the CDR3 is TGTGCCAGCAGCTTAGCGGGGGTTGACAATCAGCCCCAGCATTTT. Encoded protein: CASSLAGVDNQPQHF.